Presented here are 11 T cell receptor beta chains from one specimen sequenced in a study of T cells in Graves' hyperthyroidism and ophthalmopathy. RNA transcripts were the template for amplifying TCR beta CDR3 regions. HTBI primers were used for first-round RT-PCR of the TCR CDR3. In TCRdb, the multiplex PCR reads were re-called with MiXCR into one record per CDR3 protein. The sample includes more than 250,000 distinct CDR3 sequences, over 12% seen only once; the top ten take 30%. Sequencing was done on a sample of blood. The origin of the receptors is a woman aged 45-60 years with Graves' hyperthyroidism that later progressed to Graves' ophthalmopathy.

A few counts support this clonotype. This chain joins TRBV20-1 and TRBJ1-4; the match to TRBD1 covers 9 bases. Germline V gene lookup returns CDR1 DFQATT and CDR2 SNEGSKA (reference sequence). There are 14 residues in the CDR3. V trimming: 6 bases; J trimming: 7 bases; junction bases outside the gene matches: 9. The CDR3 nucleotides are TGCAGTGCCATAGGACAGGGGCAGAGTGAAAAACTGTTTTTT. Its protein is CSAIGQGQSEKLFF.

This chain uses TRBV19 with TRBJ1-1, with a tentative D call TRBD1 (5 bases). V was clipped by 5 bases and J by 6 bases, with 16 bases between them. Germline loops: CDR1 LNHDA, CDR2 SQIVND (reference sequence). The CDR3 is 14 amino acids. The CDR3 is CASSVSGGRAEAFF. The CDR3 DNA is TGTGCCAGTAGTGTTTCTGGGGGTAGGGCTGAAGCTTTCTTT.

The table lists this clonotype with a few counts. V and J are TRBV20-1 and TRBJ1-5; 8 positions match TRBD1. The CDR3 has 14 residues. With V trimmed by 1 base and J by 4 bases, 3 bases remained unmatched. Germline lookup yields CDR1 DFQATT and CDR2 SNEGSKA (reference sequence). The CDR3 coding sequence is TGCAGTGCTAGAGGGACAGGGACGAATCAGCCCCAGCATTTT. It yields the protein CSARGTGTNQPQHF.

This clonotype was counted many times. This chain links TRBV7-3 with TRBJ2-1; possible D gene TRBD2, 5 bases. The germline gives CDR1 SGHTA, CDR2 FQGTGA. This CDR3 comprises 16 residues. V was shortened by 1 base and J by 1 base, with 11 bases between the two germline ends. CDR3 in DNA: TGTGCCAGCAGCTTAAATACGGGAATATCCTACAATGAGCAGTTCTTC. This encodes CASSLNTGISYNEQFF.

This clonotype was seen many times. Written as DNA, the CDR3 is TGTGCCAGCAGCTTAAATTCTTTGTGGGGGGCCACTGAAGCTTTCTTT. Amino acid sequence: CASSLNSLWGATEAFF. This rearrangement joins TRBV7-8 to TRBJ1-1, with D tentatively TRBD1 (6 bases). Germline V gene lookup returns CDR1 SGHVS and CDR2 FQNEAQ. V shed 2 bases and J shed 4 bases, with 17 bases lying between them. The CDR3 length is 16 residues.

Concerning this clonotype: A much larger clone lies a single base off, so this may be a read error. Likely a read error: the CDR3 ends without its conserved phenylalanine or tryptophan. V is TRBV12-3 or TRBV12-4 and J is TRBJ2-2; unclear D gene. The CDR3 is 12 residues long. V was shortened by 7 bases and J by 6 bases, with 9 bases between the two germline ends. Here the CDR3 reads CASKIGAGELFL. In DNA, the CDR3 is TGTGCCAGCAAGATTGGGGCCGGGGAGCTGTTTCTT.

This clonotype was recorded at least ten times. V is TRBV7-3 and J is TRBJ2-1; 12 bases are shared with TRBD2. Losses at the gene ends were 6 bases for V and 8 bases for J; bases not matched to a gene: 8. CDR1 and CDR2 (germline): SGHTA, FQGTGA. CDR3 length: 15 residues. Here the CDR3 reads CASSPTSGRLDEQFF. The CDR3, as DNA: TGTGCCAGCAGTCCAACTAGCGGGAGGCTTGATGAGCAGTTCTTC.

In DNA, the CDR3 is TGTGCCAGCAGCTTAGCGGAGGTGGGGGAGCTGTTTTTT. It specifies CASSLAEVGELFF. The rearrangement joins TRBV7-9 to TRBJ2-2, with a tentative D call TRBD2 (5 bases). This CDR3 contains 13 residues. Germline V gene sequence: CDR1 SEHNR, CDR2 FQNEAQ (reference sequence). Trimming shortened V by 0 bases and J by 8 bases, and 7 bases separated the two germline ends.

This clonotype was counted many times. The chain joins TRBV11-2 to TRBJ1-1, with 9 bases fitting TRBD1. Germline values: CDR1 SGHAT, CDR2 FQNNGV. The CDR3 runs 15 residues. J was trimmed by 5 bases and V by 7 bases; bases with no gene match: 11. In DNA, the CDR3 is TGTGCCAGCATGCGAGGGGACAGGGTGAGGACTGAAGCTTTCTTT. Protein sequence: CASMRGDRVRTEAFF.

At least ten counts were recorded for this clonotype. The chain links TRBV28 to TRBJ1-5; a possible D gene is TRBD1 (5 bases). Germline V gives CDR1 MDHEN, CDR2 SYDVKM. The CDR3 is 14 residues long. V lost 3 bases and J lost 7, with 13 bases in between. The DNA for the CDR3 is TGTGCCAGCAGTTTCGTCAGGGTTGGACAGCCCCAGCATTTT. The encoded protein is CASSFVRVGQPQHF.

This clonotype was recorded at least ten times. The gene calls are TRBV5-1 and TRBJ1-1, with TRBD1 matching over 8 bases. The ends lost 3 bases at V and 3 bases at J; junction bases unmatched: 4. The CDR3 has 14 residues. Germline CDR1 is SGHRS and CDR2 is YFSETQ. CDR3 protein: CASSSQGAYTEAFF. The CDR3 region has the DNA TGCGCCAGCAGCTCTCAGGGGGCCTACACTGAAGCTTTCTTT.